The 13 T cell receptor beta chains below were found in one sample sequenced in a study of CD8+ T cells in alopecia areata. Sample treatment: oral pan-JAK inhibitor, 5-10 mg twice daily. It was cDNA, reverse transcribed from extracted RNA, that served as the sequencing template. Profiling relied on immunoSEQ multiplex PCR, and the TCRdb table lists in-frame clones only, not all of them. Of about 120,000 clones in the sample, more than 45% were seen once. The sample consisted of CD4+ T cells sorted from blood, taken at week 4, from a patient treated with tofacitinib. These receptors were taken from a human donor with alopecia areata.

The genes are TRBV7-9 and TRBJ2-5, with 8 bases aligning to TRBD1. Germline V lookup: CDR1 SEHNR, CDR2 FQNEAQ (reference sequence). This CDR3 has 16 amino acids. V lost 5 bases and J lost 4; bases outside the gene matches: 12. The CDR3 here is CASSPRGQGFRETQYF. CDR3 in DNA: TGTGCCAGCAGCCCCCGCGGACAGGGCTTCCGAGAGACCCAGTACTTC.

The genes are TRBV2 and TRBJ2-1, with TRBD2 identical over 11 bases. From germline, CDR1 is SNHLY and CDR2 FYNNEI. The CDR3 has 16 residues. V shed 6 bases, J shed 5 bases, and the junction held 9 bases outside the gene matches. CDR3 sequence (DNA): TGTGCCAGCAGCCCAACTAGCGGGAGTAGGGACAATGAGCAGTTCTTC. It specifies CASSPTSGSRDNEQFF.

The chain is built from TRBV7-2 and TRBJ2-7; D is possibly TRBD2 (5 bases). This CDR3 is built from 15 residues. Between the trimmed V and J ends, which lost 4 bases and 0 bases, there was a span of 13 bases. Germline V gene data show CDR1 as SGHTA and CDR2 as FQGNSA. CDR3 residues: CASSSRTTSSYEQYF. The CDR3 nucleotides are TGTGCCAGCAGCTCCCGGACCACTAGCTCCTACGAGCAGTACTTC.

The chain joins TRBV29-1 to TRBJ1-1; 11 bases fit TRBD1. Germline values: CDR1 SQVTM, CDR2 ANQGSEA. Trimming took 4 bases from V and 7 from J; bases not matched to a gene: 5. This CDR3 region has 13 residues. This CDR3 reads CSVGGQGGIEAFF. DNA for the CDR3: TGCAGCGTTGGGGGACAGGGGGGAATTGAAGCTTTCTTT. Together with reference TRBV29-1 and TRBJ1-1, the CDR3 gives the full variable domain: SAVISQKPSRDICQRGTSLTIQCQVDSQVTMMFWYRQQPGQSLTLIATANQGSEATYESGFVIDKFPISRPNLTFSTLTVSNMSPEDSSIYLCSVGGQGGIEAFFGQGTRLTVV.

This chain uses TRBV5-6 with TRBJ1-2; D unclear. Germline assignment: CDR1 SGHDT and CDR2 YYEEEE. Trimming took 0 bases from V and 8 from J, leaving 11 bases between them. The CDR3 loop spans 13 amino acids. CDR3 nucleotide sequence: TGTGCCAGCAGCTTGGTGTCGGTTCGGGGCTACACCTTC. Translated: CASSLVSVRGYTF.

This CDR3 is CASSLLLGSNQPQHF. CDR3 coding DNA: TGTGCCAGCAGTCTCCTCTTGGGTAGCAATCAGCCCCAGCATTTT. This chain connects TRBV6-6 to TRBJ1-5; D gene unclear. With 5 bases removed from V and 0 bases from J, the gap between germline ends came to 11 bases. CDR3 length equals 15 residues. From germline, CDR1 is MNHNY and CDR2 SVGAGI (reference sequence).

The CDR3 nucleotides are TGTGCCTGGAGAGGGCCCCACTTGGGAGATACGCAGTATTTT. It yields the protein CAWRGPHLGDTQYF. The rearrangement links TRBV30 to TRBJ2-3; no clear D. The CDR3 totals 14 residues. V was pared by 3 bases and J by 5 bases, with 15 bases between. The germline gives CDR1 GTSNPN, CDR2 SVGIG (reference sequence).

The J gene is TRBJ1-1, the V gene TRBV27; the D is unclear. Germline CDR1 reads MNHEY; CDR2 reads SMNVEV (reference sequence). The CDR3 extends over 13 amino acids. V was shortened by 6 bases and J by 4 bases, with 12 bases between the two germline ends. This chain's CDR3 is CASSPDWGTEAFF. The DNA for the CDR3 is TGTGCCAGCAGCCCTGATTGGGGCACTGAAGCTTTCTTT.

This chain connects TRBV5-1 to TRBJ2-3; tentatively, D is TRBD2 (7 bases). Between the trimmed V and J ends, which lost 4 bases and 2 bases, there was a span of 20 bases. Germline-derived CDR1 and CDR2 are SGHRS and YFSETQ. The CDR3 contains 17 residues. The CDR3 coding sequence is TGCGCCAGCAGCCTGCTCGGGGGGCCAGGTTCCACAGATACGCAGTATTTT. Amino acid sequence: CASSLLGGPGSTDTQYF.

The chain has TRBV29-1 and TRBJ2-7, with 11 bases identical to TRBD1. V shed 6 bases, J shed 6 bases, and the junction held 13 bases outside the gene matches. Germline V gene data show CDR1 as SQVTM and CDR2 as ANQGSEA. This CDR3 comprises 15 residues. The CDR3 is CSVGPPGQGVGEQYF. The DNA for the CDR3 is TGCAGCGTCGGCCCCCCGGGACAGGGGGTCGGCGAGCAGTACTTC.

This clone was counted a few times. One end of the junction fails to match germline, which may point to a read error. Here the CDR3 DNA reads TGTGCCAGCAGGGAAGGGACAGGTGAAAAACTGTTTTTT. This gives the protein CASREGTGEKLFF. This sequence joins TRBV2 and TRBJ1-4; the match to TRBD1 covers 8 bases. Per germline, CDR1 SNHLY and CDR2 FYNNEI. The CDR3 is made up of 13 amino acids.

This clone was seen a few times. The chain is built from TRBV5-1 and TRBJ1-2; 9 nucleotides match TRBD1. This CDR3 is 18 amino acids long. The V gene's germline CDR1 is SGHRS and CDR2 YFSETQ. Unmatched junction bases numbered 21, after V lost 4 bases and J lost 8 bases. DNA for the CDR3: TGCGCCAGCAGCCCCCGATACACAGGGGGCCTAAGTGATTGGGGCTACACCTTC. Its translation: CASSPRYTGGLSDWGYTF.

This clone showed up just a few times. The chain has TRBV27 and TRBJ2-1, with 8 positions matching TRBD1. Germline V gives CDR1 MNHEY, CDR2 SMNVEV (reference sequence). The junction had 4 bases not matched to a gene; V was cut back by 6 bases and J by 6 bases. The CDR3 is 13 amino acids. CDR3 residues: CASRDRARNEQFF. The CDR3 nucleotides are TGTGCCAGCAGGGACAGGGCTCGCAATGAGCAGTTCTTC.